A selection of T cell receptor beta chains follows, all from one sample in a study of control samples from healthy donors and cancer patients. Clones were read by immunoSEQ multiplex PCR, and TCRdb kept only the in-frame ones, dropping some. The sample shows about 28,000 clones, roughly 78% of them seen only once. The specimen sequenced was PBMCs. These receptors all come from a man aged 55 to 70 with head and neck cancer. Both conserved end residues are part of each CDR3. The order of the fields is CDR3 DNA, CDR3 protein, D gene, CDR3 length, clone size, V gene, J gene. The D gene is left open where the match is weak. Only some rows state a clone size, as once, few, many or a class for expanded clones.

TGTGCCAGCAGTTACAGGTCCAATCAGCCCCAGCATTTT	CASSYRSNQPQHF	-	13	-	TRBV27	TRBJ1-5
TGTGCCAGCTCACCAACTCCAGCGGATCCCTACGAGCAGTACTTC	CASSPTPADPYEQYF	-	15	-	TRBV18	TRBJ2-7
TGTGCCAGCAGAGGCCGGGGCTTGGGGAACACTGAAGCTTTCTTT	CASRGRGLGNTEAFF	-	15	-	TRBV6-5	TRBJ1-1
TGTGCCAGCTCAAGGGGACAGAGCTCCTACAATGAGCAGTTCTTC	CASSRGQSSYNEQFF	TRBD1	15	-	TRBV18	TRBJ2-1
TGTGCCAGTAGTATGGGATTGGGGAGAGCCGGGGAGCTGTTTTTT	CASSMGLGRAGELFF	-	15	-	TRBV19	TRBJ2-2
TGTGCCAGTCCCGAGGACAGGGCCAGCACAGATACGCAGTATTTT	CASPEDRASTDTQYF	TRBD1	15	-	TRBV19	TRBJ2-3
TGTGCCATCAGTGAAGGGACAGGGCTCAGCAATCAGCCCCAGCATTTT	CAISEGTGLSNQPQHF	TRBD1	16	few	TRBV10-3	TRBJ1-5
TGTGCCAGCAGCGCAAATGCCTATATGGAACTGTTTTTT	CASSANAYMELFF	-	13	-	TRBV2	TRBJ1-4
TGTGCCACGACGGGACAGGGGTTTTCACCCCTCCACTTT	CATTGQGFSPLHF	TRBD1	13	few	TRBV19	TRBJ1-6
TGCGCCAGCAGCCTTCTCGGGACTAGCGTCGTAGAGACCCAGTACTTC	CASSLLGTSVVETQYF	TRBD2	16	-	TRBV4-1	TRBJ2-5
TGTGCCACCAGCAGAGGGGGCCCTGGGACAGATACGCAGTATTTT	CATSRGGPGTDTQYF	-	15	-	TRBV15	TRBJ2-3
TGTGCCTGGAGCTCTGGGGCCAACGTCCTGACTTTC	CAWSSGANVLTF	-	12	-	TRBV30	TRBJ2-6
TGTGCCAGCAGCTCTAACGGGGTGAATGAGCAGTTCTTC	CASSSNGVNEQFF	-	13	few	TRBV7-9	TRBJ2-1
TGCGCCAGCAGCCAAGATGTGGACAGGGCGACCAAAGAGACCCAGTACTTC	CASSQDVDRATKETQYF	TRBD1	17	-	TRBV4-1	TRBJ2-5
TGTGCCAGCAGTTTACAATCCGGGGGAAGGAATGAGCAGTTCTTC	CASSLQSGGRNEQFF	-	15	once	TRBV27	TRBJ2-1
TGTGCCAGCAGCTCAGGACTAGTGAGGGACTACGAGCAGTACTTC	CASSSGLVRDYEQYF	TRBD2	15	-	TRBV7-2	TRBJ2-7
TGTGCCAGCTCCCGTCAGGGGGGGTACCCTGAAGCTTTCTTT	CASSRQGGYPEAFF	TRBD1	14	-	TRBV18	TRBJ1-1
TGTGCCAGTAGTATAGCCCCTTCGGGGGTTCGCGAGCAGTACTTC	CASSIAPSGVREQYF	-	15	-	TRBV19	TRBJ2-7
TGTGCCAGCAGCTTAGGGTCTAGCGGGAGTGTCGAGCAGTACTTC	CASSLGSSGSVEQYF	TRBD2	15	-	TRBV11-2	TRBJ2-7
TGTGCCAGCAGTTTTAAGTGGGGACAACCAACCTACGAGCAGTACTTC	CASSFKWGQPTYEQYF	-	16	-	TRBV28	TRBJ2-7
TGTGCCAGCAGCCAAGCGGCCGTACGGGCCTACAATGAGCAGTTCTTC	CASSQAAVRAYNEQFF	-	16	-	TRBV14	TRBJ2-1
TGTGCCAGCAGTTACCCCGACCAGTACTTC	CASSYPDQYF	-	10	-	TRBV6-2/TRBV6-3	TRBJ2-5
TGTGCCAGCAGCCTACGATTTACTAGCGGGAGTGGGTACGAGCAGTACTTC	CASSLRFTSGSGYEQYF	TRBD2	17	-	TRBV28	TRBJ2-7
TGTGCCAGCAGTTTAGGACTTAGTAGCAATCAGCCCCAGCATTTT	CASSLGLSSNQPQHF	-	15	-	TRBV28	TRBJ1-5
TGTGCCAGCAGCGCTCGCGGACAGGGGTTGAACACCGGGGAGCTGTTTTTT	CASSARGQGLNTGELFF	TRBD1	17	-	TRBV9	TRBJ2-2
TGTGCCAGCAGTTTCTCTGGGCGGATTGACAGGATAGGCTACACCTTC	CASSFSGRIDRIGYTF	-	16	-	TRBV28	TRBJ1-2
TGCGCCAGCAGCGATACTAGCGGAGGGGGGACCCAGTACTTC	CASSDTSGGGTQYF	TRBD2	14	-	TRBV5-1	TRBJ2-5
TGTGCCGCGGGGGAGGGGTTCCACGAGCAGTACTTC	CAAGEGFHEQYF	TRBD2	12	-	TRBV3-1/TRBV3-2	TRBJ2-7
TGTGCCAGTAGTAGGGGGGGTTTCTACGAGCAGTACTTC	CASSRGGFYEQYF	TRBD2	13	-	TRBV19	TRBJ2-7
TGTGCCAGCAGGAGGACACCGAACTATGGCTACACCTTC	CASRRTPNYGYTF	-	13	-	TRBV6-5	TRBJ1-2
TGTGCCAGCAGCGCTGGACAGGGTAATTCACCCCTCCACTTT	CASSAGQGNSPLHF	TRBD1	14	-	TRBV5-5	TRBJ1-6
TGTGCCATCAGTGAGTGGACAGAGTACCAAGAGACCCAGTACTTC	CAISEWTEYQETQYF	-	15	-	TRBV10-3	TRBJ2-5
TGTGCCAGCAGCTTGATAAATGAGCAGTTCTTC	CASSLINEQFF	-	11	-	TRBV5-5	TRBJ2-1
TGTGCCAGTACCGATCGGGGGGGGCGGGGCACAGATACGCAGTATTTT	CASTDRGGRGTDTQYF	TRBD2	16	-	TRBV19	TRBJ2-3
TGTGCCAGCAAACAGGAATCCCAAGAGACCCAGTACTTC	CASKQESQETQYF	-	13	medium-sized	TRBV18	TRBJ2-5
TGTGCCAGCAGCTTATTAGACCTCGGGGGGGCAGGTGGCACAGATACGCAGTATTTT	CASSLLDLGGAGGTDTQYF	TRBD2	19	-	TRBV11-3	TRBJ2-3
TGTGCCAGCAGCCCTAAGGGACTAGCGCGGGAGCAGTACTTC	CASSPKGLAREQYF	TRBD2	14	-	TRBV14	TRBJ2-7
TGTGCCAGCAGTTACGGACGGATAAATCAGCCCCAGCATTTT	CASSYGRINQPQHF	-	14	-	TRBV6-5	TRBJ1-5
TGCGCCAGCAGCTCCGCGACAGGGATTAGCACAGATACGCAGTATTTT	CASSSATGISTDTQYF	TRBD1	16	-	TRBV5-1	TRBJ2-3
TGTGCCAGCACCCTTGGGGGAACAAAAACGGATGAGCAGTTCTTC	CASTLGGTKTDEQFF	-	15	-	TRBV7-2	TRBJ2-1
TGTGCCAGCAGCTTATCAGATACGCAGTATTTT	CASSLSDTQYF	-	11	few	TRBV7-9	TRBJ2-3
TGTGCCAGCAGTTACTCGGCTAGCGGGAGGGAGACCCAGTACTTC	CASSYSASGRETQYF	TRBD2	15	-	TRBV6-5	TRBJ2-5
TGTGCCAGCAGTCCAGCCATACCTAACTATGGCTACACCTTC	CASSPAIPNYGYTF	-	14	once	TRBV28	TRBJ1-2
TGTGCCAGCAGTTTAACCTTGGTGGACATAGGGTATAATTCACCCCTCCACTTT	CASSLTLVDIGYNSPLHF	-	18	-	TRBV27	TRBJ1-6
TGCGCCAGCAGCTCACTTACTCCGGACAGGAGGGATGGCTACACCTTC	CASSSLTPDRRDGYTF	TRBD1	16	-	TRBV5-1	TRBJ1-2
TGTGCCAGCAGCCAAGATTGGCTAATTTACGAGCAGTACTTC	CASSQDWLIYEQYF	-	14	few	TRBV3-1/TRBV3-2	TRBJ2-7
TGTGCCAGCAGCATAGACAGGGGTGCTTATGAAAAACTGTTTTTT	CASSIDRGAYEKLFF	TRBD1	15	-	TRBV5-5	TRBJ1-4
TGTGCCAGCTCACCACAACCTGGATACGAGCAGTACTTC	CASSPQPGYEQYF	-	13	-	TRBV18	TRBJ2-7
TGCAGCGTGAACCGGGACAGGGTATCGCATGGCTACACCTTC	CSVNRDRVSHGYTF	TRBD1	14	once	TRBV29-1	TRBJ1-2
TGTGCCAGCAGCTCCCGAGCGGGACGAAGTACAGATACGCAGTATTTT	CASSSRAGRSTDTQYF	TRBD2	16	-	TRBV7-6	TRBJ2-3
TGTGCCAGCAGTAGGGACGCGACCGGGGAGCTGTTTTTT	CASSRDATGELFF	-	13	-	TRBV6-4	TRBJ2-2
TGTGCCAGCAGTTTAGCGGCTTGGGAAAAACTGTTTTTT	CASSLAAWEKLFF	-	13	once	TRBV12-3/TRBV12-4	TRBJ1-4
TGTGCCAGCAGTGATTTCGTGGGGGCCACTGAAGCTTTCTTT	CASSDFVGATEAFF	-	14	-	TRBV2	TRBJ1-1
TGCGCCAGCAGTACCCTAATAGGGACTAGCGGGAACAATGAGCAGTTCTTC	CASSTLIGTSGNNEQFF	TRBD2	17	-	TRBV10-2	TRBJ2-1
TGTGCCAGCAGCACCTTCGGACAGGGGGCTCCAGATACGCAGTATTTT	CASSTFGQGAPDTQYF	TRBD1	16	-	TRBV7-6	TRBJ2-3